This TCR beta chain was identified in a study of blood T cell repertoires in COVID-19. Study-level background: T cells, B-cell-depleted T cells, or PBMCs provided the cDNA or gDNA that served as material.

Original processing methods: Nucleated cell number was recorded as an estimate derived from reference gene primer amplification. The table came from immunoSEQ multiplex PCR; TCRdb's copy has only in-frame clones and leaves some out. V and J calls and clone size follow that table, whereas D and trimming were derived from the DNA. In the table there are 150,000 to 200,000 clones, around four fifths of which are singletons. This sequence originates from a woman in her 70s with COVID-19, enrolled during active disease. Sequencing used peripheral blood.

The CDR3 protein is CASSYRVNTEAFF. The CDR3 DNA reads TGTGCCAGCAGTTACCGGGTGAACACTGAAGCTTTCTTT. The rearrangement links TRBV6-5 to TRBJ1-1; D is unclear. The CDR3 totals 13 residues. The ends were cut back, 2 bases at V and 0 bases at J, with 4 bases in the middle. Germline V gene lookup returns CDR1 MNHEY and CDR2 SVGAGI.